The rows below give T cell receptor beta chains drawn from one sample of a study of cytomegalovirus exposure and HLA in healthy donors. This table comes from immunoSEQ multiplex PCR, and its TCRdb copy is limited to in-frame clones, with some not included. The sample holds 110,000 to 150,000 clones; approximately 81% are singletons and the top ten take about 2.5%. The sequencing sample was made of PBMCs. Receptors originate from a boy younger than 10 in good health and CMV-seronegative. CDR3s include the opening cysteine and the closing phenylalanine or tryptophan. D genes are given only for firm matches. Size tells how often a clone was seen (once, few, many) or the class of an expanded clone, and some rows leave it out.

- | - | 17 | TRBJ1-1 | TRBV21-1 | CASSRQWTGGESTEAFF | TGTGCCAGCAGCAGGCAGTGGACAGGGGGGGAGAGCACTGAAGCTTTCTTT
TRBD1 | - | 13 | TRBJ1-4 | TRBV27 | CASSLDRGEKLFF | TGTGCCAGCAGTTTGGACAGGGGTGAAAAACTGTTTTTT
TRBD2 | - | 17 | TRBJ2-1 | TRBV12-5 | CASGPIFTSGRGNEQFF | TGTGCTAGTGGTCCAATCTTCACTAGCGGGAGAGGCAATGAGCAGTTCTTC
- | - | 16 | TRBJ1-5 | TRBV21-1 | CASSITTGGAGQPQHF | TGTGCCAGCAGCATAACTACAGGGGGCGCTGGGCAGCCCCAGCATTTT
- | once | 14 | TRBJ1-1 | TRBV7-3 | CASSSGAGNTEAFF | TGTGCCAGCAGCTCAGGGGCAGGGAACACTGAAGCTTTCTTT
TRBD1 | - | 19 | TRBJ1-5 | TRBV28 | CASTPGVRGQFGGNQPQHF | TGTGCCAGCACTCCTGGGGTCAGGGGGCAGTTCGGGGGCAATCAGCCCCAGCATTTT
TRBD2 | - | 17 | TRBJ2-1 | TRBV7-6 | CASSPGTSASSYNEQFF | TGTGCCAGCAGCCCTGGGACTAGCGCCAGCTCCTACAATGAGCAGTTCTTC
TRBD1 | - | 12 | TRBJ2-3 | TRBV2 | CASRQGTDTQYF | TGTGCCAGTCGACAGGGGACAGATACGCAGTATTTT
TRBD1 | - | 14 | TRBJ1-6 | TRBV6-1 | CASTPTGKVSPLHF | TGTGCCAGCACACCGACAGGGAAGGTTTCACCCCTCCACTTT
- | - | 13 | TRBJ2-5 | TRBV7-2 | CASSLGGEETQYF | TGTGCCAGCAGCTTAGGGGGGGAAGAGACCCAGTACTTC
- | - | 15 | TRBJ2-7 | TRBV7-6 | CASSFTGSEAYEQYF | TGTGCCAGCAGCTTTACCGGTAGCGAGGCCTACGAGCAGTACTTC
TRBD2 | - | 16 | TRBJ2-3 | TRBV11-3 | CASSLYSGSGTDTQYF | TGTGCCAGCAGCCTTTATAGCGGGAGTGGCACAGATACGCAGTATTTT
- | - | 15 | TRBJ2-1 | TRBV7-3 | CASSLARENYNEQFF | TGTGCCAGCAGCTTAGCGAGAGAAAACTACAATGAGCAGTTCTTC
TRBD1 | - | 13 | TRBJ2-4 | TRBV30 | CAWTRGRLGIQYF | TGTGCCTGGACCAGGGGGCGTCTGGGGATTCAGTACTTC
TRBD1 | few | 13 | TRBJ2-7 | TRBV25-1 | CASSADRGNEQYF | TGTGCCAGCAGTGCGGACAGGGGGAACGAGCAGTACTTC
- | - | 16 | TRBJ1-5 | TRBV5-8 | CASSLARENSNQPQHF | TGTGCCAGCAGCTTGGCCCGAGAGAATAGCAATCAGCCCCAGCATTTT
TRBD2 | - | 16 | TRBJ2-1 | TRBV5-4 | CASSLAGGRSYNEQFF | TGTGCCAGCAGCTTGGCCGGGGGGAGATCCTACAATGAGCAGTTCTTC
- | - | 18 | TRBJ2-1 | TRBV27 | CASSFLRGDGSSYNEQFF | TGTGCCAGCAGTTTTCTCAGGGGTGACGGAAGCTCCTACAATGAGCAGTTCTTC
- | - | 14 | TRBJ2-1 | TRBV10-3 | CATTGTNREPEQFF | TGTGCCACAACAGGGACTAACCGGGAGCCTGAGCAGTTCTTC
TRBD1 | once | 16 | TRBJ1-3 | TRBV5-4 | CASSQTTGGLGNTIYF | TGTGCCAGCAGCCAAACGACAGGGGGGCTCGGGAACACCATATATTTT
- | - | 17 | TRBJ2-1 | TRBV7-9 | CASSLVGGTDFYNEQFF | TGTGCCAGCAGCTTAGTAGGGGGAACAGACTTCTACAATGAGCAGTTCTTC
- | - | 11 | TRBJ2-1 | TRBV29-1 | CSVERNREQFF | TGCAGCGTTGAGCGCAACCGTGAGCAGTTCTTC
TRBD2 | - | 13 | TRBJ2-3 | TRBV6-1 | CAGGGLYTDTQYF | TGTGCCGGGGGGGGACTTTACACAGATACGCAGTATTTT
- | - | 12 | TRBJ2-3 | TRBV9 | CASSAFSDTQYF | TGTGCCAGCAGCGCGTTCTCAGATACGCAGTATTTT
TRBD2 | once | 15 | TRBJ2-7 | TRBV4-2 | CASSQTSGSSYEQYF | TGTGCCAGCAGCCAAACTAGCGGGAGTAGCTACGAGCAGTACTTC
- | - | 16 | TRBJ2-3 | TRBV6-5 | CASSYFQSGITDTQYF | TGTGCCAGCAGTTACTTTCAATCAGGGATAACAGATACGCAGTATTTT
TRBD1 | - | 15 | TRBJ2-7 | TRBV28 | CASSTHRTGSYEQYF | TGTGCCAGCAGTACCCACCGGACAGGGAGCTACGAGCAGTACTTC
- | - | 13 | TRBJ1-1 | TRBV9 | CASSAGQLDRAFF | TGTGCCAGCAGCGCAGGACAGCTCGATAGGGCTTTCTTT
- | - | 15 | TRBJ1-2 | TRBV7-9 | CASSLAIQGADGYTF | TGTGCCAGCAGCTTAGCTATACAGGGAGCGGATGGCTACACCTTC
- | - | 15 | TRBJ1-1 | TRBV7-9 | CSSSLGQAGGTEAFF | TGTTCCAGCAGCCTGGGGCAAGCCGGGGGGACTGAAGCTTTCTTT
TRBD1 | - | 16 | TRBJ1-6 | TRBV2 | CASTRGTGLLGGALHF | TGTGCCAGCACTCGAGGGACAGGCCTGCTTGGAGGGGCCCTCCACTTT
TRBD1 | once | 19 | TRBJ2-3 | TRBV7-6 | CASSLAFKRQGELGDTQYF | TGTGCCAGCAGCTTAGCTTTTAAGCGACAGGGGGAGCTCGGAGATACGCAGTATTTT
- | - | 15 | TRBJ1-2 | TRBV7-2 | CASREGLYFNYGYTF | TGTGCCAGCAGGGAGGGTTTATACTTTAACTATGGCTACACCTTC
- | - | 14 | TRBJ1-1 | TRBV6-5 | CASAAGGQLPEAFF | TGTGCCAGCGCCGCGGGGGGCCAGTTGCCTGAAGCTTTCTTT
TRBD1 | - | 14 | TRBJ2-1 | TRBV5-1 | CASSPTGAYNEQFF | TGCGCCAGCAGCCCGACAGGGGCCTACAATGAGCAGTTCTTC
- | - | 15 | TRBJ2-7 | TRBV11-3 | CASSLYRASSYEQYF | TGTGCCAGCAGCTTATACAGGGCCTCCTCCTACGAGCAGTACTTC
- | - | 17 | TRBJ2-7 | TRBV14 | CASSPHRAWRARYEQYF | TGTGCCAGCAGCCCCCACCGCGCCTGGCGGGCCCGCTACGAGCAGTACTTC
TRBD2 | - | 15 | TRBJ2-1 | TRBV5-1 | CASSIIAGGPYEQFF | TGCGCCAGCAGCATCATAGCGGGGGGGCCGTACGAGCAGTTCTTC
TRBD1 | few | 16 | TRBJ1-1 | TRBV7-6 | CASSYLATGVGTEAFF | TGTGCCAGCAGCTATTTGGCCACAGGGGTGGGCACTGAAGCTTTCTTT
- | once | 14 | TRBJ2-5 | TRBV13 | CASSLGQGGETQYF | TGTGCCAGCAGCTTAGGCCAGGGAGGAGAGACCCAGTACTTC
TRBD1 | - | 13 | TRBJ1-1 | TRBV27 | CATTGGAGTEAFF | TGTGCCACGACAGGGGGCGCGGGGACTGAAGCTTTCTTT
TRBD1 | once | 15 | TRBJ1-1 | TRBV10-3 | CAISALLRGIEEAFF | TGTGCCATCAGTGCCCTCCTCAGGGGGATTGAGGAAGCTTTCTTT